This is a list of T cell receptor beta chains from one sample in a study of a mutant IDH1 vaccine in newly diagnosed glioma. These receptors have no known antigen. Method: immunoSEQ multiplex PCR; TCRdb's copy keeps in-frame clones and lacks some. The sample lists about 50,000 clones, 85% to 95% occurring once. The sequencing used PBMCs, collected from a glioma patient whose treatment included an IDH1 peptide vaccine. The receptors originated from a man aged 50-59 years with glioma. CDR3s include the opening cysteine and the closing phenylalanine or tryptophan.

V gene	J gene	CDR3 protein
TRBV5-1	TRBJ1-1	CASSFNRNTEAFF
TRBV2	TRBJ2-7	CASRLRGAHYEQYF
TRBV7-6	TRBJ1-1	CASSLAFGGEAFF
TRBV6-1	TRBJ1-2	CASSENQGTPNYGYTF
TRBV15	TRBJ2-3	CATSRAQGTDTDTQYF
TRBV6-6	TRBJ1-2	CASSPRTGAASYGYTF
TRBV7-9	TRBJ1-2	CASSRRDRGWGYTF
TRBV5-1	TRBJ2-1	CASSAMTGEAYNEQFF
TRBV2	TRBJ2-7	CASRGNEQYF
TRBV5-4	TRBJ2-5	CASMSGLREQETQYF
TRBV30	TRBJ2-1	CAWIPLAEYFNEQFF
TRBV18	TRBJ2-3	CASSPDRGGTDTQYF
TRBV30	TRBJ1-1	CAWSEAPAGKAFF
TRBV5-1	TRBJ2-1	CASSFGQNYNEQFF
TRBV6-6	TRBJ2-3	CASTSVDTQYF
TRBV4-1	TRBJ2-7	CASSSGTGDVVQYF
TRBV29-1	TRBJ2-5	CSVFASGRQETQYF
TRBV9	TRBJ1-2	CASSSSRAYGYTF
TRBV30	TRBJ1-5	CAWSRRQGDGGNQPQHF
TRBV6-5	TRBJ2-1	CASSWGLAGGSEQFF
TRBV6-1	TRBJ2-7	CASSEGWTANEQYF
TRBV2	TRBJ2-4	CASTEGIWGDIQYF
TRBV23-1	TRBJ1-5	CASSHSDKAPEPQHF
TRBV11-3	TRBJ2-7	CASSAGGLSEQYF
TRBV10-2	TRBJ2-5	CASSELAGQETQYF
TRBV6-5	NA	CASSYTSGMFYEQYF
TRBV7-2	TRBJ2-2	CASRLDSATGELFF
TRBV4-2	TRBJ1-1	CASSQDLRANTEAFF
TRBV15	TRBJ1-4	CATSRVPSAKLFF
TRBV19	TRBJ1-1	CVSSINGENTEAFF
TRBV5-1	TRBJ2-3	CASSGRTSGSTDTQYF
TRBV6-5	TRBJ2-7	CASRADTGEQYF
TRBV5-1	TRBJ2-7	CASRREGASYEQYF
TRBV5-1	TRBJ2-1	CASSVTTSSYNEQFF
TRBV4-1	TRBJ1-2	CASSQGGVTGGYTF
TRBV5-1	TRBJ2-5	CASSLNSVETQYF
TRBV27	TRBJ1-1	CASMKIKNTEAFF
TRBV19	TRBJ2-7	CASRRTGRAEEQYF
TRBV30	TRBJ1-2	CAWSAGTGSYGYTF
TRBV5-1	TRBJ2-2	CASSLDNTGELFF
TRBV10-3	TRBJ2-7	CAISEGHKREQYF
TRBV14	TRBJ2-7	CASSQDGSGLYEQYF
TRBV7-8	TRBJ2-1	CASSLVQDGEQFF
TRBV5-4	TRBJ2-1	CASSKDRVGNEQFF
TRBV9	TRBJ2-2	CASDRREGGELFF
TRBV6-5	TRBJ1-1	CASSYSLQGTEAFF
TRBV30	TRBJ2-7	CAWSPGQGSYEQYF
TRBV7-2	TRBJ1-5	CASSLVSGQPQHF
TRBV6-6	TRBJ1-5	CASSSLYFDSNQPQHF
TRBV9	TRBJ1-6	CASSAPGGINSPLHF
TRBV9	TRBJ2-1	CASSVEGWLAGGNEQFF
TRBV7-9	TRBJ1-2	CASSSGGVRYGYTF
TRBV7-2	TRBJ2-1	CASSFRTGRRNEQFF
TRBV2	TRBJ1-2	CAADKVRDPYGYTF
TRBV5-8	TRBJ2-7	CASSGGDSSYEQYF